The rows below give T cell receptor beta chains drawn from one sample of a study of blood T cells in healthy people across ages. Each CDR3 protein is one row after TCRdb ran MiXCR on the 5' RACE reads. The repertoire holds about 1.4 million distinct CDR3 sequences, with 45% to 70% as singletons. Specimen: blood. All receptors derive from a man between 18 and 29 years old in good health. The CDR3 runs from the conserved cysteine through the conserved F or W. A D gene is named only where the DNA matches it firmly. A clone size is listed for some rows: how often the clone was seen (once, few, many), or a class if it is expanded.

J gene: TRBJ2-7; clone size: NA; D gene: NA; V gene: TRBV7-2; CDR3 DNA: TGTGCCAGCAGCTTAGAGCGGTTGTACGAGCAGTACTTC; CDR3 protein: CASSLERLYEQYF
J gene: TRBJ2-1; clone size: NA; D gene: TRBD2; V gene: TRBV20-1; CDR3 DNA: TGCAGTGCTAGCCGGGGGGGCGGGGATGAGCAGTTCTTC; CDR3 protein: CSASRGGGDEQFF
J gene: TRBJ1-5; clone size: NA; D gene: NA; V gene: TRBV6-1; CDR3 DNA: TGTGCCAGCAGTAGCGCGGGTCAGGGATTGAATCTGCCCCAGCATTTT; CDR3 protein: CASSSAGQGLNLPQHF
J gene: TRBJ2-1; clone size: NA; D gene: NA; V gene: TRBV5-1; CDR3 DNA: TGCGCCAGCAGCGGGGTAGGGAACAATGAGCAGTTCTTC; CDR3 protein: CASSGVGNNEQFF
J gene: TRBJ2-5; clone size: NA; D gene: NA; V gene: TRBV20-1; CDR3 DNA: TGCAGTGCCCTACAACCCCAAAAAGAGACCCAGTACTTC; CDR3 protein: CSALQPQKETQYF
J gene: TRBJ1-6; clone size: NA; D gene: NA; V gene: TRBV12-3/TRBV12-4; CDR3 DNA: TGTGCCAGCAGTTTTTCGGGTCTAAATTCACCCCTCCACTTT; CDR3 protein: CASSFSGLNSPLHF
J gene: TRBJ2-1; clone size: NA; D gene: TRBD2; V gene: TRBV27; CDR3 DNA: TGTGCCAACAGTACCTACCCCACTAGCGGGGGTAGGGATGAGCAGTTCTTC; CDR3 protein: CANSTYPTSGGRDEQFF
J gene: TRBJ1-6; clone size: few; D gene: NA; V gene: TRBV27; CDR3 DNA: TGTGCCAGCAGCAGTACCGTCTGGGATCGGTCACCCCTCCACTTT; CDR3 protein: CASSSTVWDRSPLHF
J gene: TRBJ2-1; clone size: few; D gene: NA; V gene: TRBV27; CDR3 DNA: TGTGCCAGCGCCTCGTTAGGTTACAATGAGCAGTTCTTC; CDR3 protein: CASASLGYNEQFF
J gene: TRBJ1-1; clone size: NA; D gene: NA; V gene: TRBV2; CDR3 DNA: TGTGCCAGCAGTGAACCTGGACCCTTGAACACTGAAGCTTTCTTT; CDR3 protein: CASSEPGPLNTEAFF
J gene: TRBJ2-1; clone size: NA; D gene: NA; V gene: TRBV4-1; CDR3 DNA: TGCGCCAGCAGCCAGACCGGGACTCAAGAGCAGTTCTTC; CDR3 protein: CASSQTGTQEQFF
J gene: TRBJ2-2; clone size: NA; D gene: NA; V gene: TRBV12-3/TRBV12-4; CDR3 DNA: TGTGCCAGCAGCAAAATTGACTACATATCTGGGGAGCTGTTTTTT; CDR3 protein: CASSKIDYISGELFF
J gene: TRBJ1-2; clone size: few; D gene: NA; V gene: TRBV29-1; CDR3 DNA: TGCAGCGTTGGGGGGGGAAGCTCCTATGGCTACACCTTC; CDR3 protein: CSVGGGSSYGYTF
J gene: TRBJ2-2; clone size: NA; D gene: TRBD1; V gene: TRBV18; CDR3 DNA: TGTGCCAGCTCACCACTGGACAGGATCACCGGGGAGCTGTTTTTT; CDR3 protein: CASSPLDRITGELFF
J gene: TRBJ2-1; clone size: NA; D gene: NA; V gene: TRBV15; CDR3 DNA: TGTGCCACCAAGCTCTACAATGAGCAGTTCTTC; CDR3 protein: CATKLYNEQFF
J gene: TRBJ2-7; clone size: few; D gene: NA; V gene: TRBV4-1; CDR3 DNA: TGCGCCAGCAGCCAAATACAGGACAGCTACGAGCAGTACTTC; CDR3 protein: CASSQIQDSYEQYF
J gene: TRBJ2-5; clone size: once; D gene: TRBD1; V gene: TRBV20-1; CDR3 DNA: TGCAGTGCTAGAGGGGACAGAGAAGAGACCCAGTACTTC; CDR3 protein: CSARGDREETQYF
J gene: TRBJ2-2; clone size: NA; D gene: NA; V gene: TRBV10-3; CDR3 DNA: TGTGCCATCAGTGAGTCTATAGGGGACCGCACCGGGGAGCTGTTTTTT; CDR3 protein: CAISESIGDRTGELFF
J gene: TRBJ2-2; clone size: few; D gene: NA; V gene: TRBV6-5; CDR3 DNA: TGTGCCAGCAGTCGCCATGACACCGGGGAGCTGTTTTTT; CDR3 protein: CASSRHDTGELFF
J gene: TRBJ1-5; clone size: many; D gene: NA; V gene: TRBV10-3; CDR3 DNA: TGTGCCATCAGTGCCTTTATTGGCAATCAGCCCCAGCATTTT; CDR3 protein: CAISAFIGNQPQHF
J gene: TRBJ1-1; clone size: NA; D gene: NA; V gene: TRBV11-2; CDR3 DNA: TGTGCCAGCAGCTTAGGGGTGGGGGCTTTCTTT; CDR3 protein: CASSLGVGAFF
J gene: TRBJ2-4; clone size: NA; D gene: NA; V gene: TRBV5-6; CDR3 DNA: TGTGCCAGCAGCGTGACAGGAGAAAACATTCAGTACTTC; CDR3 protein: CASSVTGENIQYF
J gene: TRBJ1-2; clone size: NA; D gene: NA; V gene: TRBV4-3; CDR3 DNA: TGCGCCAGCAGCCAAGACGGGACTATTGTCTACACCTTC; CDR3 protein: CASSQDGTIVYTF
J gene: TRBJ2-1; clone size: NA; D gene: NA; V gene: TRBV7-2; CDR3 DNA: TGTGCCAGCAGCTTAGGCAGGCTCCCCAATGAGCAGTTCTTC; CDR3 protein: CASSLGRLPNEQFF
J gene: TRBJ2-5; clone size: NA; D gene: NA; V gene: TRBV7-9; CDR3 DNA: TGTGCCAGCGTACGAGAGACCCAGTACTTC; CDR3 protein: CASVRETQYF
J gene: TRBJ1-4; clone size: NA; D gene: NA; V gene: TRBV14; CDR3 DNA: TGTGCCAGCAGCCAAAGGACCTGGCGGGAAAAACTGTTTTTT; CDR3 protein: CASSQRTWREKLFF
J gene: TRBJ2-3; clone size: NA; D gene: TRBD2; V gene: TRBV6-1; CDR3 DNA: TGTGCCAGCAATATAGCGGGAGTGATTCCGACGCAGTATTTT; CDR3 protein: CASNIAGVIPTQYF
J gene: TRBJ2-7; clone size: few; D gene: TRBD1; V gene: TRBV6-2/TRBV6-3; CDR3 DNA: TGTGCCAGCAGTTACGGCCGGGACAGGGTAAAGGAGCAGTACTTC; CDR3 protein: CASSYGRDRVKEQYF
J gene: TRBJ2-6; clone size: NA; D gene: NA; V gene: TRBV5-8; CDR3 DNA: TGTGCCAGCAGCTTGGTTCTGGGGGCCAACGTCCTAACTTTC; CDR3 protein: CASSLVLGANVLTF
J gene: TRBJ2-7; clone size: NA; D gene: TRBD2; V gene: TRBV6-5; CDR3 DNA: TGTGTCAGCAGTAACTCACTAGCGGGATCCTACGAGCAGTACTTC; CDR3 protein: CVSSNSLAGSYEQYF
J gene: TRBJ1-1; clone size: NA; D gene: NA; V gene: TRBV7-2; CDR3 DNA: TGTGCCAGCAGCTTATTCGTCGGGGCGCGGGGAAACACTGAAGCTTTCTTT; CDR3 protein: CASSLFVGARGNTEAFF
J gene: TRBJ1-2; clone size: NA; D gene: TRBD1; V gene: TRBV6-2/TRBV6-3; CDR3 DNA: TGTGCCAGCACCAACGCCGGGACAGGGACTGGCTACACCTTC; CDR3 protein: CASTNAGTGTGYTF
J gene: TRBJ2-7; clone size: NA; D gene: NA; V gene: TRBV5-4; CDR3 DNA: TGTGCCAGCACCCAGGGACTGAGTACCTACGAGCAGTACTTC; CDR3 protein: CASTQGLSTYEQYF
J gene: TRBJ2-5; clone size: NA; D gene: NA; V gene: TRBV16; CDR3 DNA: TGTGCCAGCGGGTCTCGTGGTGGAGAGACCCAGTACTTC; CDR3 protein: CASGSRGGETQYF
J gene: TRBJ1-1; clone size: NA; D gene: TRBD1; V gene: TRBV6-5; CDR3 DNA: TGTGCCAGCAGGTCCCAGACAGGGCCTGAAGCTTTCTTT; CDR3 protein: CASRSQTGPEAFF
J gene: TRBJ2-3; clone size: NA; D gene: TRBD2; V gene: TRBV9; CDR3 DNA: TGTGCCAGCAGCAACTATTATCCCCTAGTTCCTACTAGCGGGAGAAGTATAGATACGCAGTATTTT; CDR3 protein: CASSNYYPLVPTSGRSIDTQYF
J gene: TRBJ1-5; clone size: few; D gene: NA; V gene: TRBV7-9; CDR3 DNA: TGTGCCAGCAGCCTACGGGGGGGTATTAATCAGCCCCAGCATTTT; CDR3 protein: CASSLRGGINQPQHF
J gene: TRBJ2-7; clone size: NA; D gene: NA; V gene: TRBV2; CDR3 DNA: TGTGCCAGCAGTGTTGATAGATCCCCCTACGAGCAGTACTTC; CDR3 protein: CASSVDRSPYEQYF
J gene: TRBJ2-1; clone size: NA; D gene: NA; V gene: TRBV27; CDR3 DNA: TGTGCCAGCAGTTTCTATGCCGGGGGTTCCAAATACAATGAGCAGTTCTTC; CDR3 protein: CASSFYAGGSKYNEQFF
J gene: TRBJ2-5; clone size: few; D gene: NA; V gene: TRBV12-3/TRBV12-4; CDR3 DNA: TGTGCCAGCAGTCTAGGGGACGAGACCCAGTACTTC; CDR3 protein: CASSLGDETQYF
J gene: TRBJ2-1; clone size: NA; D gene: NA; V gene: TRBV13; CDR3 DNA: TGTGCCAGCAGCCTCCGTCCCTCCGCGTATGAGCAGTTCTTC; CDR3 protein: CASSLRPSAYEQFF
J gene: TRBJ2-7; clone size: NA; D gene: TRBD2; V gene: TRBV29-1; CDR3 DNA: TGCAGCGTGGCCGGGACTAGCGGACCTTCCGAGCAGTACTTC; CDR3 protein: CSVAGTSGPSEQYF
J gene: TRBJ2-1; clone size: few; D gene: NA; V gene: TRBV10-2; CDR3 DNA: TGCGCCAGCAGTGAACCGGCCCCCCCTGAGCAGTTCTTC; CDR3 protein: CASSEPAPPEQFF
J gene: TRBJ2-1; clone size: NA; D gene: TRBD2; V gene: TRBV6-6; CDR3 DNA: TGTGCCAGCAGTTACCCGGGAGGGTCCTACAATGAGCAGTTCTTC; CDR3 protein: CASSYPGGSYNEQFF
J gene: TRBJ1-6; clone size: NA; D gene: NA; V gene: TRBV28; CDR3 DNA: TGTGCCACCTCACAGGGAAATAGCTATAATTCACCCCTCCACTTT; CDR3 protein: CATSQGNSYNSPLHF
J gene: TRBJ2-7; clone size: NA; D gene: TRBD2; V gene: TRBV7-8; CDR3 DNA: TGTGCCAGCAGCTTAGCACCCGGGACTAGGTCCTACGAGCAGTACTTC; CDR3 protein: CASSLAPGTRSYEQYF